A selection of T cell receptor beta chains follows, all from one sample in a study of metastatic and nonmetastatic thyroid tumors. Using MiXCR, TCRdb reanalyzed the PCR reads. The sample lists around 19,000 clones, around a third occurring once. Sequencing was performed on blood. The receptors come from a female donor with papillary thyroid cancer or a benign thyroid nodule (not recorded which). Some clones in this sample may be carry-over from other donors' samples. CDR3s include the opening cysteine and the closing phenylalanine or tryptophan. D genes are given only for firm matches. Clone size is stated in some rows and not others, as once, few, many or a class when expanded.

cdr3_length j_call v_call d_call clone_size cdr3_nt cdr3_aa
13 TRBJ1-1 TRBV6-1 TRBD1 medium-sized TGTGCCAGCATCGGACAGGGGGGCACTGAAGCTTTCTTT CASIGQGGTEAFF
16 TRBJ2-3 TRBV6-1 TRBD2 many TGTGCCAGCAGAGGACAAACTAGCGGGGGGTCTCATACGCAGTATTTT CASRGQTSGGSHTQYF
16 TRBJ2-2 TRBV6-2/TRBV6-3 TRBD2 few TGTGCCAGCACATCTAGCGGGAGGTCGCCCACCGGGGAGCTGTTTTTT CASTSSGRSPTGELFF
14 TRBJ2-1 TRBV20-1 NA NA TGCAGTGCTAGAGGAGGAAGCTCCTACAATGAGCAGTTCTTC CSARGGSSYNEQFF
13 TRBJ1-2 TRBV24-1 NA few TGTGCCACCAGTGATTGGCAGGTCTATGGCTACACCTTC CATSDWQVYGYTF
14 TRBJ2-1 TRBV12-3/TRBV12-4 TRBD1 medium-sized TGTGCCAGCAGACAGGGGGGTTTCTACAATGAGCAGTTCTTC CASRQGGFYNEQFF
15 TRBJ1-4 TRBV4-1 NA NA TGCGCCAGCAGCCAAGACTGGGATAGGAATGAAAAACTGTTTTTT CASSQDWDRNEKLFF
14 TRBJ2-2 TRBV19 NA few TGTGCCAGTAGGCCAGGCTCCAATTGGGGGGAGCTGTTTTTT CASRPGSNWGELFF
14 TRBJ1-2 TRBV4-2 NA NA TGTGCCAGCAGTCAGGGGTCGGAATACTATGGCTACACCTTC CASSQGSEYYGYTF
17 TRBJ2-1 TRBV19 TRBD2 many TGTGCCAGTAGTATAAGGACTAGCGGGAGTTCCTACAATGAGCAGTTCTTC CASSIRTSGSSYNEQFF
18 TRBJ2-4 TRBV27 TRBD2 many TGTGCCAGCAGCCGGACTAGCGGGGGGGGAGAGGTCAAAAACATTCAGTACTTC CASSRTSGGGEVKNIQYF
15 TRBJ2-5 TRBV7-3 NA NA TGTGCCAGCAGCTCCTCAGGGAGCGTTGGAGAGACCCAGTACTTC CASSSSGSVGETQYF
12 TRBJ1-2 TRBV30 NA NA TGTGCCTGGACCGGGGCAGGGTATGGCTACACCTTC CAWTGAGYGYTF
17 TRBJ2-1 TRBV27 TRBD2 few TGTGCCAGCAGCCTCCGAGCCAGACTAGCCCTAATGAATGAGCAGTTCTTC CASSLRARLALMNEQFF
17 TRBJ2-3 TRBV7-9 TRBD2 many TGTGCCAGCAGCTTAGTTCCTAGCGGGGGAGGCACAGATACGCAGTATTTT CASSLVPSGGGTDTQYF
19 TRBJ1-3 TRBV6-6 TRBD1 many TGTGCCAGCAGTCGGACAGGCGCTGCTACCCTGTCCTCTGGAAACACCATATATTTT CASSRTGAATLSSGNTIYF
16 TRBJ2-1 TRBV6-4 TRBD2 NA TGTGCCAGCAGTGCCGCGACTAGCGGGTACTACAATGAGCAGTTCTTC CASSAATSGYYNEQFF
14 TRBJ1-2 TRBV12-3/TRBV12-4 TRBD1 medium-sized TGTGCCAGCAGTCAGGACAGGGTTGTCTATGGCTACACCTTC CASSQDRVVYGYTF
16 TRBJ1-3 TRBV30 NA NA TGTGCCTGGAGTGTACCCCTAGGGGCACCTGGAAACACCATATATTTT CAWSVPLGAPGNTIYF